The next 12 T cell receptor beta chains were all read from a single sample in a study of a mutant IDH1 vaccine in newly diagnosed glioma. Time point described: week 35, safety follow-up. In the vaccine, a single dose held 300 ug of the mutant IDH1 20-mer peptide, along with topical imiquimod. These TCRs' antigens remain unknown. TCRdb's table, derived via immunoSEQ multiplex PCR, lists solely in-frame clones and lacks some. Here the sample spans about 46,000 clones, over 80% being singletons. The source was PBMCs, collected from a glioma patient whose treatment included an IDH1 peptide vaccine. The receptors were sampled from a man in his fifties or sixties with glioma.

The chain combines TRBV5-4 with TRBJ2-1, with no clear D. Germline assignment: CDR1 SGHNT and CDR2 YYREEE (reference sequence). The V and J ends lost 0 bases and 8 bases respectively, with 9 bases between them. The CDR3 has 13 residues. The CDR3 spells CASSLDQPDEQFF. The CDR3 DNA reads TGTGCCAGCAGCTTGGACCAGCCTGATGAGCAGTTCTTC.

CDR3 coding DNA: TGTGCCAGCTCACCAATCAGGGGGCGGTTAACTGAAGCTTTCTTT. This translates into CASSPIRGRLTEAFF. The gene calls are TRBV18 and TRBJ1-1; 8 positions match TRBD1. The V segment lost 2 bases and the J segment 5 bases; nucleotides outside the gene matches: 7. The CDR3 runs to 15 residues. The germline CDR1 and CDR2 sequences are KGHSH and LQKENI. The whole variable domain, filled in from reference TRBV18 and TRBJ1-1, reads NAGVMQNPRHLVRRRGQEARLRCSPMKGHSHVYWYRQLPEEGLKFMVYLQKENIIDESGMPKERFSAEFPKEGPSILRIQQVVRGDSAAYFCASSPIRGRLTEAFFGQGTRLTVV.

This chain links TRBV28 with TRBJ1-5; D gene ambiguous. The CDR3 has 17 residues. Germline CDR1 and CDR2: MDHEN and SYDVKM. Trimming shortened V by 1 base and J by 1 base, and 14 bases separated the two germline ends. The CDR3 sequence: CASSLLSRIWSNQPQHF. The CDR3 DNA reads TGTGCCAGCAGTTTATTAAGTAGGATCTGGAGCAATCAGCCCCAGCATTTT.

V gene TRBV6-1 combines with J gene TRBJ2-7; TRBD1 might be the D (5 bases). Germline values: CDR1 MNHNS, CDR2 SASEGT. The V gene lost 2 bases and the J gene lost 6 bases, with 11 bases spanning the gap. The CDR3 runs 13 residues. CDR3 loop: CASSEQRTGEQYF. The CDR3 coding sequence is TGTGCCAGCAGTGAACAGAGAACAGGCGAGCAGTACTTC.

This chain uses TRBV5-1 with TRBJ1-2, with 10 bases identical to TRBD1. The CDR3 is made up of 15 amino acids. CDR1 SGHRS and CDR2 YFSETQ come from the germline V gene. Trimming at V came to 3 bases and at J to 8 bases, leaving 10 bases not matched to a gene. CDR3 residues: CASSSSGDRGEGYTF. In DNA form, the CDR3 reads TGCGCCAGCAGCTCCTCGGGGGACAGGGGCGAAGGCTACACCTTC.

The chain combines TRBV28 with TRBJ1-1, with a possible D match to TRBD1 (5 bases). The germline V and J ends were trimmed by 5 bases and 3 bases, with 16 bases remaining between them. The CDR3 loop spans 15 amino acids. CDR1 and CDR2 from the germline V gene are MDHEN and SYDVKM. CDR3 in amino acids: CASSPGGALDTEAFF. The CDR3 coding sequence is TGTGCCAGCAGTCCCGGCGGGGCGTTGGACACTGAAGCTTTCTTT.

This sequence joins TRBV30 and TRBJ2-7; TRBD1 might be the D (6 bases). This CDR3 is built from 13 residues. Germline V CDR1 and CDR2: GTSNPN, SVGIG (reference sequence). Trimming left V 3 bases short and J 1 base short, with 10 bases between. The CDR3 DNA follows: TGTGCCTGGAGCCCAGGGGCTTCCTACGAGCAGTACTTC. Translated, it gives CAWSPGASYEQYF.

The V call is TRBV9, the J call TRBJ1-1, with D possibly being TRBD1 (6 bases). Germline loops: CDR1 SGDLS, CDR2 YYNGEE. The CDR3 is made up of 14 amino acids. Trimming removed 3 bases from V and 6 bases from J, with 15 bases in between. The CDR3 is CASSAGGDLSEAFF. The CDR3 DNA is TGTGCCAGCAGCGCGGGGGGCGACCTCTCTGAAGCTTTCTTT. The whole variable domain, filled in from reference TRBV9 and TRBJ1-1, reads DSGVTQTPKHLITATGQRVTLRCSPRSGDLSVYWYQQSLDQGLQFLIQYYNGEERAKGNILERFSAQQFPDLHSELNLSSLELGDSALYFCASSAGGDLSEAFFGQGTRLTVV.

This clone was observed a single time. The V call is TRBV9, the J call TRBJ2-3; D is uncertain. V was pared by 0 bases and J by 1 base, with 12 bases between. The CDR3 has 16 residues. The germline gives CDR1 SGDLS, CDR2 YYNGEE. DNA for the CDR3: TGTGCCAGCAGCGTAGACCTCGTAAGGGGCACAGATACGCAGTATTTT. It encodes CASSVDLVRGTDTQYF. The entire variable domain, with the rest obtained from reference TRBV9 and TRBJ2-3, is as follows: DSGVTQTPKHLITATGQRVTLRCSPRSGDLSVYWYQQSLDQGLQFLIQYYNGEERAKGNILERFSAQQFPDLHSELNLSSLELGDSALYFCASSVDLVRGTDTQYFGPGTRLTVL.

The rearrangement joins TRBV11-3 to TRBJ2-1; 13 nucleotides align to TRBD2. Germline V gives CDR1 SGHNT, CDR2 YENEEA. The CDR3 length is 16 residues. The J segment lost 7 bases and the V segment lost 2 bases, leaving 5 bases of the junction unmatched. CDR3 residues: CASSLSGLAGVNEQFF. Here the CDR3 DNA reads TGTGCCAGCAGCTTATCCGGACTAGCGGGAGTAAATGAGCAGTTCTTC.

The rearrangement joins TRBV10-1 to TRBJ2-2, with D possibly being TRBD1 or TRBD2 (5 bases each). The length of the CDR3 is 16 residues. V was pared by 0 bases and J by 4 bases, with 12 bases between. Germline-derived CDR1 and CDR2 are WNHNN and SYGVQD (reference sequence). The CDR3 is CASSESPGLTTGELFF. The DNA of the CDR3 is TGCGCCAGCAGTGAGTCCCCGGGGCTAACCACCGGGGAGCTGTTTTTT.

The gene calls are TRBV9 and TRBJ1-1; 8 bases match TRBD1. With V trimmed by 0 bases and J by 3 bases, 7 bases remained unmatched. The CDR3 contains 16 residues. Germline CDR1 reads SGDLS; CDR2 reads YYNGEE. The CDR3 DNA reads TGTGCCAGCAGCGTAGGGGACAGGTCTATGGACACTGAAGCTTTCTTT. The encoded protein is CASSVGDRSMDTEAFF. Combining the CDR3 with reference TRBV9 and TRBJ1-1 gives the whole variable domain DSGVTQTPKHLITATGQRVTLRCSPRSGDLSVYWYQQSLDQGLQFLIQYYNGEERAKGNILERFSAQQFPDLHSELNLSSLELGDSALYFCASSVGDRSMDTEAFFGQGTRLTVV.